This is a list of T cell receptor beta chains from one sample in a study of blood T cell repertoires in COVID-19. The assay was immunoSEQ multiplex PCR, and TCRdb's table has in-frame clones only and misses some. The table includes hundreds of thousands of clones, roughly 84% detected once. Sequencing used PBMCs or T cells enriched from blood (not recorded which). The receptors here all came from a woman aged 25 to 39 who had recovered from COVID-19. Both conserved end residues are part of each CDR3. D genes are given only for firm matches. Clone size appears in some rows only: once, few, many, or a class for an expanded clone.

>TRBJ2-4|TRBV7-8|16|TRBD2|NA
TGTGCCAGCAGCTTAGCAGTCGGCAGGGCGGGGGACATTCAGTACTTC
CASSLAVGRAGDIQYF
>TRBJ1-3|TRBV19|14|NA|NA
TGTGCCAGTAGTATCCGGAGCTCTGGAAACACCATATATTTT
CASSIRSSGNTIYF
>TRBJ1-4|TRBV5-4|14|NA|few
TGTGCCAGCAGCTTTGGAGGGGAGGGTGAAAAACTGTTTTTT
CASSFGGEGEKLFF
>TRBJ2-2|TRBV19|17|TRBD2|NA
TGTGCCAGTCGCGGGGGCGGGACTAGCGGGAGGAGCGGGGAGCTGTTTTTT
CASRGGGTSGRSGELFF
>TRBJ1-2|TRBV2|13|NA|NA
TGTGCCAGCCGACAAGATACTAACTATGGCTACACCTTC
CASRQDTNYGYTF
>TRBJ2-7|TRBV4-2|17|TRBD2|NA
TGTGCCAGCAGCCAAGGGGCGCTAGCGGGAGCCTCCTACGAGCAGTACTTC
CASSQGALAGASYEQYF
>TRBJ2-4|TRBV29-1|13|NA|NA
TGCAGCGTTGAGGGGCCGAGTAGTAACATTCAGTACTTC
CSVEGPSSNIQYF
>TRBJ1-2|TRBV5-4|18|TRBD1|NA
TGTGCCAGCAGCCCCGGGACAGGGGGACTTACCTCTAACTATGGCTACACCTTC
CASSPGTGGLTSNYGYTF
>TRBJ2-2|TRBV9|16|TRBD1|few
TGTGCCAGCAGCGCTGCCGGGACAGGGGGCACCGGGGAGCTGTTTTTT
CASSAAGTGGTGELFF
>TRBJ2-1|TRBV2|15|TRBD2|once
TGTGCCAGCAGTGAACTAGCGGAAAACTACAATGAGCAGTTCTTC
CASSELAENYNEQFF
>TRBJ1-2|TRBV7-8|13|NA|NA
TGTGCCAGCAGCTTAGTGGGGGCTAGTGGCTACACCTTC
CASSLVGASGYTF
>TRBJ1-2|TRBV7-8|14|TRBD1|few
TGTGCCAGCAGTCCGGGACAGGGCTGGTCTGGCTACACCTTC
CASSPGQGWSGYTF
>TRBJ2-7|TRBV6-5|14|NA|NA
TGTGCCAGCAGTTACAGGACAGCTGGTGACGAGCAGTACTTC
CASSYRTAGDEQYF
>TRBJ1-2|TRBV7-6|15|NA|NA
TGTGCCAGCAGCTTAGATCCCCAGGCTAACTATGGCTACACCTTC
CASSLDPQANYGYTF
>TRBJ2-7|TRBV29-1|13|TRBD1|few
TGCAGCGCCATAGGGACAGGGTCCCACGAGCAGTACTTC
CSAIGTGSHEQYF
>TRBJ1-5|TRBV10-3|16|TRBD1|NA
TGTGCCATCAGTGAGTCGTCAGGGGGAAGCAATCAGCCCCAGCATTTT
CAISESSGGSNQPQHF
>TRBJ2-1|TRBV4-2|14|TRBD1|NA
TGTGCCAGCCGAAGGACAGGGGTTAAGAATGAGCAGTTCTTC
CASRRTGVKNEQFF
>TRBJ1-2|TRBV5-1|15|TRBD1|NA
TGCGCCAGCAGCGGTGGACAGGCGAAACCTAATGGCTACACCTTC
CASSGGQAKPNGYTF
>TRBJ2-1|TRBV10-3|15|NA|NA
TGTGCCATCAGTGACTCGCGGGAACTCCAGAATGAGCAGTTCTTC
CAISDSRELQNEQFF
>TRBJ2-3|TRBV11-2|16|TRBD2|NA
TGTGCCAGCAGCCCTGAGGGAGCGGGGGTCAGAGATACGCAGTATTTT
CASSPEGAGVRDTQYF
>TRBJ1-1|TRBV6-5|14|NA|NA
TGTGCCAGCAGGAACCAGGGTGGAGACACTGAAGCTTTCTTT
CASRNQGGDTEAFF
>TRBJ2-7|TRBV18|14|NA|NA
TGTGCCAGCTCACTAGCAGGGAATGGGAACGAGCAGTACTTC
CASSLAGNGNEQYF
>TRBJ2-1|TRBV7-9|13|NA|NA
TGTGCCAGCAGCTACTCTAGCGCCCCTGAGCAGTTCTTC
CASSYSSAPEQFF
>TRBJ2-6|TRBV14|17|TRBD1|NA
TGTGCCAGCAGCCAAGGGGACAGGTCCCCTGGGGCCAACGTCCTGACTTTC
CASSQGDRSPGANVLTF
>TRBJ1-1|TRBV5-1|17|NA|once
TGCGCCAGCAGCGCGGACGGGTTAGGGGGAACAGACACTGAAGCTTTCTTT
CASSADGLGGTDTEAFF
>TRBJ2-7|TRBV5-1|14|TRBD2|once
TGCGCCAGCAGCTTGTTAGCGGGGAACTACGAGCAGTACTTC
CASSLLAGNYEQYF
>TRBJ1-6|TRBV7-8|14|TRBD1|NA
TGTGCCAGCAGCCTGACAGGGTTTGATTCACCCCTCCACTTT
CASSLTGFDSPLHF
>TRBJ1-2|TRBV19|15|NA|NA
TGTGCCAGTAGTATCAATTCGGCAGGGCACTATGGCTACACCTTC
CASSINSAGHYGYTF
>TRBJ2-5|TRBV5-4|14|NA|NA
TGTGCCAGCAGCGGGGGGGCCTCCCAAGAGACCCAGTACTTC
CASSGGASQETQYF
>TRBJ2-3|TRBV21-1|17|NA|NA
TGTGCCAGCAGCTCCGTTGGCACTAGCGGGGACACAGATACGCAGTATTTT
CASSSVGTSGDTDTQYF
>TRBJ1-1|TRBV18|15|NA|few
TGTGCCAGCTCACGAGCCGGGACTGACAACACTGAAGCTTTCTTT
CASSRAGTDNTEAFF
>TRBJ1-2|TRBV5-4|15|NA|NA
TGTGCCAGCAGCTTGGGTGGCGGATTTAACTATGGCTACACCTTC
CASSLGGGFNYGYTF
>TRBJ1-2|TRBV11-3|13|TRBD1|NA
TGTGCCAGCAGCCAACAGGGGACAGGCATTCCGACCTTC
CASSQQGTGIPTF
>TRBJ2-3|TRBV4-1|16|NA|NA
TGCGCCAGCAGCCAAGATCAGGGGGGAGGCACAGATACGCAGTATTTT
CASSQDQGGGTDTQYF
>TRBJ2-3|TRBV7-2|14|TRBD1|NA
TGTGCCAGCAGCTTCCGACAGGGCCCAGATACGCAGTATTTT
CASSFRQGPDTQYF
>TRBJ2-1|TRBV27|16|TRBD2|NA
TGTGCCAGCAGTTTATCTGCGGGAGCAAGGGTTGATGAGCAGTTCTTC
CASSLSAGARVDEQFF
>TRBJ2-6|TRBV7-2|19|TRBD2|once
TGTGCCAGCAGCTTAGCGCGATTACGAGCGGGAGGGGGGGCCAACGTCCTGACTTTC
CASSLARLRAGGGANVLTF
>TRBJ2-5|TRBV5-1|14|NA|NA
TGCGCCAGCAGCTTGGGACAGCCACAAGAGACCCAGTACTTC
CASSLGQPQETQYF
>TRBJ2-5|TRBV11-2|14|NA|once
TGTGCCAGCAGCACCCGACTAGATCGGGGGACCCAGTACTTC
CASSTRLDRGTQYF
>TRBJ2-1|TRBV19|14|NA|NA
TGTGCCAGTAGTATAGATCTGGAGCACAATGAGCAGTTCTTC
CASSIDLEHNEQFF
>TRBJ2-6|TRBV3-1/TRBV3-2|15|NA|NA
TGTGCCAGCAGCCAAGATTACTCTGGGGCCAACGTCCTGACTTTC
CASSQDYSGANVLTF
>TRBJ1-1|TRBV6-5|14|TRBD1|NA
TGTGCCAGCAGCGAGGGACAGGGGGGCACTGAAGCTTTCTTT
CASSEGQGGTEAFF